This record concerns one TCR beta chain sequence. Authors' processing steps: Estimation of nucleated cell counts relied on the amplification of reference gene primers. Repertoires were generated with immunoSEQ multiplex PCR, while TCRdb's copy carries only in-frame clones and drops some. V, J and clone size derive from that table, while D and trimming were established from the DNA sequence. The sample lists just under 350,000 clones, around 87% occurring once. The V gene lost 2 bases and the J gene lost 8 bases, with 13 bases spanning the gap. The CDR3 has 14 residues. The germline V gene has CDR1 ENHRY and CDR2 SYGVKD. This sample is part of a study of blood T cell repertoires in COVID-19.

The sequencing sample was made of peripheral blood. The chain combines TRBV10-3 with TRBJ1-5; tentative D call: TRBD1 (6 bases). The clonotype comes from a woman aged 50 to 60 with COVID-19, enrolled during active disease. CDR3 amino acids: CAISERGSGEPQHF. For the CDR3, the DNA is TGTGCCATCAGTGAGAGGGGATCAGGGGAGCCCCAGCATTTT.